This T cell receptor (beta chain) was sequenced for a study of CD8+CD57+ T cells in acquired aplastic anemia. Study overall: Mean yield of DNA from sorted CD4+ and CD8+ cells was approximately 3 ug. Healthy CD8+ samples averaged about 11.0 million reads. General observations from the study: Patients were compared with controls for CD8+ Simpson's diversity, and no significant difference emerged. Patients had roughly 30 CD8+ CDR3 sequences in common with controls (the shared set).

About this clonotype itself: Its antigen is unknown.

V was cut by 2 bases and J by 2 bases, with 4 bases left in between. CDR1 and CDR2 (germline): LGHDT, YNNKEL (reference sequence). This CDR3 has 12 residues. Researchers used genomic DNA as the template to profile TCR beta VDJ and CDR3. From the reads, TCRdb called clonotypes with MiXCR, one entry per CDR3 protein. This sample has 200,000 to 250,000 distinct CDR3 sequences; roughly 35% occur once, and the top ten carry 1% to 1.3%. Sequencing was carried out using sorted CD4+, CD8+, or CD8+CD57+ T cells (not recorded which) from PBMCs. This rearrangement joins TRBV3-1 to TRBJ2-7; D is undetermined. The clonotype comes from a human donor in good health, serving as a control. In DNA, the CDR3 is TGTGCCAGCAGCCAATTACCCTACGAGCAGTACTTC. Translated: CASSQLPYEQYF.